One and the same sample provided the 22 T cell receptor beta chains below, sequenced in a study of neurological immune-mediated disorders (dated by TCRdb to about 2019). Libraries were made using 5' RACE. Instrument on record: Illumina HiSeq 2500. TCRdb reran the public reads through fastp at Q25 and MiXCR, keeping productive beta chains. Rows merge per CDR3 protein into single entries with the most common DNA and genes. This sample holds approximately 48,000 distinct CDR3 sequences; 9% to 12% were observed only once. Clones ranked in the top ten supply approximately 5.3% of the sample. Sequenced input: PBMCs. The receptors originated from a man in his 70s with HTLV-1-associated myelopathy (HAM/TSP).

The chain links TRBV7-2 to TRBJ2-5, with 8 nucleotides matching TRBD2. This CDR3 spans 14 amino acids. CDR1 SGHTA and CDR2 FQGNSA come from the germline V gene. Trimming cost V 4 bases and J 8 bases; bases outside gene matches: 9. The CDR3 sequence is CASSSGGGLNTQYF. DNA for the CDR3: TGTGCCAGCAGCTCCGGGGGGGGGCTAAATACCCAGTACTTC.

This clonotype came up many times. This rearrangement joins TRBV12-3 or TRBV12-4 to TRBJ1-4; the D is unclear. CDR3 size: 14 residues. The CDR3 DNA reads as TGTGCGAGCGGGCAGGCAGTATCGAATGAAAAACTGTTTTTT. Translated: CASGQAVSNEKLFF.

CDR3 DNA sequence: TGTGCCAGCAGCCCCCGGACTAGCGGGAGTGCATCGGGCACTGGGGAGCTGTTTTTT. It codes for CASSPRTSGSASGTGELFF. The rearrangement joins TRBV7-2 to TRBJ2-2; TRBD2 agrees at 13 bases. V shed 5 bases, J shed 8 bases, and the junction held 17 bases outside the gene matches. CDR1 and CDR2 (germline): SGHTA, FQGNSA. This CDR3 is built from 19 residues. The whole variable domain, filled in from reference TRBV7-2 and TRBJ2-2, reads GAGVSQSPSNKVTEKGKDVELRCDPISGHTALYWYRQSLGQGLEFLIYFQGNSAPDKSGLPSDRFSAERTGGSVSTLTIQRTQQEDSAVYLCASSPRTSGSASGTGELFFGEGSRLTVL.

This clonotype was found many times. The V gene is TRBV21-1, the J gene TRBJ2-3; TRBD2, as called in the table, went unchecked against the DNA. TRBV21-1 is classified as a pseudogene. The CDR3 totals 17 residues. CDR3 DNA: TGTGCCAGCAGCAAAGCGAGTCAGCGGGATAGCACAGATACGCAGTATTTT. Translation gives CASSKASQRDSTDTQYF.

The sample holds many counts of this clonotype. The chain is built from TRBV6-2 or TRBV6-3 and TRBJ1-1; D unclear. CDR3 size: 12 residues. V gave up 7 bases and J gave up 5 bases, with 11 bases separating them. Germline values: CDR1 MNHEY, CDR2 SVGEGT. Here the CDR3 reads CASNDGKTEAFF. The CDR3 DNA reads TGTGCCAGCAATGACGGAAAAACTGAAGCTTTCTTT.

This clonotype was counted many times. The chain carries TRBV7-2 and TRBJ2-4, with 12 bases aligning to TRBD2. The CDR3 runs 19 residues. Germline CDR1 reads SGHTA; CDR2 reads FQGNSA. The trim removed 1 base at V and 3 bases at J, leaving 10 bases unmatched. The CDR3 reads CASSLVASGREGDKNIQYF. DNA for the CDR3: TGTGCCAGCAGCTTAGTGGCTAGCGGGAGGGAGGGGGACAAAAACATTCAGTACTTC.

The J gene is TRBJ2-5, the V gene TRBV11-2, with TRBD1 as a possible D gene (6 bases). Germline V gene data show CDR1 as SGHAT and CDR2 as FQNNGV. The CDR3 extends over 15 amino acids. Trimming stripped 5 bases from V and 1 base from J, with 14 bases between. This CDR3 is CASSPGQTIQETQYF. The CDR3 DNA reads TGTGCCAGCAGCCCCGGACAGACGATCCAAGAGACCCAGTACTTC.

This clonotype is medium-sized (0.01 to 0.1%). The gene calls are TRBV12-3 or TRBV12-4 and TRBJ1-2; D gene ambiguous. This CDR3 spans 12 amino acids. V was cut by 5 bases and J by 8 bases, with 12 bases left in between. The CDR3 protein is CASSLTIGGYTF. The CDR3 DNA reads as TGTGCCAGCAGTCTGACGATAGGAGGCTACACCTTC.

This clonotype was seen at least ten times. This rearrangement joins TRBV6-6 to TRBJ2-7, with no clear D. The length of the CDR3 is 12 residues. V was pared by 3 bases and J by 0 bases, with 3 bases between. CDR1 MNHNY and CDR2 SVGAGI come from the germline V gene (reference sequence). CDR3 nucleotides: TGTGCCAGCAGTTATCGCTCCTACGAGCAGTACTTC. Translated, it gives CASSYRSYEQYF.

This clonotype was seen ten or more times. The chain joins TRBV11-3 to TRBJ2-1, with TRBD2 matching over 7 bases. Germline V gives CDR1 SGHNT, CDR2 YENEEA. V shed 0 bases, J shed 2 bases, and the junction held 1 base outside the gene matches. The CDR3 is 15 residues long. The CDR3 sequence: CASSLELAPYNEQFF. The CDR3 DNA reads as TGTGCCAGCAGCTTAGAACTAGCGCCCTACAATGAGCAGTTCTTC.

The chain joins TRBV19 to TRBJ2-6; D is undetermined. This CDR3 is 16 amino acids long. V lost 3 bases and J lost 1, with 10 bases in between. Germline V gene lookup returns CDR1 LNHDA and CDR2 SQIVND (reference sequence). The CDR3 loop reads CASSIPRQSGANVLTF. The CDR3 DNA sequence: TGTGCCAGTAGTATTCCCAGGCAATCTGGGGCCAACGTCCTGACTTTC.

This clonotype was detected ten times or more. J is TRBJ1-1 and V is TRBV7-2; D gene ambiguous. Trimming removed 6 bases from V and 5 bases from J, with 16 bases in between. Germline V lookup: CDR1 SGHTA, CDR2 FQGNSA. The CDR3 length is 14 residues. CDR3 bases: TGTGCCAGCAGAACCGGGAGGGTGGGAACTGAAGCTTTCTTT. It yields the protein CASRTGRVGTEAFF.

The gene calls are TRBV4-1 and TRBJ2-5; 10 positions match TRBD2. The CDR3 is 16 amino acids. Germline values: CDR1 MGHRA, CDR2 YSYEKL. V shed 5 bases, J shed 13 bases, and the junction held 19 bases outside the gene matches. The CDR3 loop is CASSNPTSGLWMNRYF. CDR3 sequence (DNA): TGCGCCAGCAGCAACCCGACTAGCGGGTTGTGGATGAACCGGTACTTC.

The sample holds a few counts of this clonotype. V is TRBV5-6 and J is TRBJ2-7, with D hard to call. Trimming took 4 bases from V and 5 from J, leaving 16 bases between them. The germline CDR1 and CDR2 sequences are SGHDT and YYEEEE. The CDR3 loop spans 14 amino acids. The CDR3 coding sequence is TGTGCCAGCAGCCGAATCCGGGTCAAGAACGAGCAGTACTTC. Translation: CASSRIRVKNEQYF.

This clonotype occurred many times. CDR3 nucleotides: TGTGCCAGCAGCTTTTTGCCGGAATGGACTGAAGCTTTCTTT. Translation gives CASSFLPEWTEAFF. The V and J genes are TRBV7-8 and TRBJ1-1, with D hard to call. Germline V gene data show CDR1 as SGHVS and CDR2 as FQNEAQ. The CDR3 is 14 residues long. The ends were cut back, 3 bases at V and 5 bases at J, with 13 bases in the middle.

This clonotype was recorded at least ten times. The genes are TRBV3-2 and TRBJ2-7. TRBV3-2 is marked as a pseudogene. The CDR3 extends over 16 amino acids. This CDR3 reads CASSHPRLLSNYEQYF. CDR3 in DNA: TGTGCCAGCAGCCACCCAAGACTGCTCTCTAACTACGAGCAGTACTTC.

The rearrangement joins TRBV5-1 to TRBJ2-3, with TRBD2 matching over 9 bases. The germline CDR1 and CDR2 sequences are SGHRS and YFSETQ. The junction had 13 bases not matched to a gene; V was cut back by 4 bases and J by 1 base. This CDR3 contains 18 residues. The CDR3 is CASSPGTSRRLGTDTQYF. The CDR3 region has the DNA TGCGCCAGCAGCCCCGGGACTAGCAGGCGTTTAGGCACAGATACGCAGTATTTT.

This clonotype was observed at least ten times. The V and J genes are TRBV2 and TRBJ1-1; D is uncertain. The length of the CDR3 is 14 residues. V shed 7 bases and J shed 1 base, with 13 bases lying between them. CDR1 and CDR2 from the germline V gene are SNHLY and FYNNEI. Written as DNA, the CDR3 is TGTGCCAGCATCCTTAACCGGGGGAACACTGAAGCTTTCTTT. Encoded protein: CASILNRGNTEAFF.

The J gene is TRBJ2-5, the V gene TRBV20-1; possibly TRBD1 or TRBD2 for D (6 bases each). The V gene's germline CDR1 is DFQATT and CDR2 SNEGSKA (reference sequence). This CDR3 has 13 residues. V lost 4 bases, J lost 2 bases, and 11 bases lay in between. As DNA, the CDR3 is TGCAGTGCTACGCGGGGACAACAAGAGACCCAGTACTTC. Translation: CSATRGQQETQYF.

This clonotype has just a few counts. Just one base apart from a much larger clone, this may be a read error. In DNA, the CDR3 is TGCAGTGCTATCGAAACCTACGAGCAGTACTTC. Translating gives CSAIETYEQYF. The chain carries TRBV20-1 and TRBJ2-7, with D unclear. The germline gives CDR1 DFQATT, CDR2 SNEGSKA (reference sequence). The V end lost 4 bases, the J end lost 2 bases, and 6 bases lay between the germline ends. The CDR3 sequence is 11 residues long.

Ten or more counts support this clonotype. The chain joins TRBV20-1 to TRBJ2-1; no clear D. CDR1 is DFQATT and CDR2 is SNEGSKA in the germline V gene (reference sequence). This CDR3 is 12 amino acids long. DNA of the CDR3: TGCAGGGCGGAGAAAGGATACAATGAGCAGTTCTTC. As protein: CRAEKGYNEQFF.

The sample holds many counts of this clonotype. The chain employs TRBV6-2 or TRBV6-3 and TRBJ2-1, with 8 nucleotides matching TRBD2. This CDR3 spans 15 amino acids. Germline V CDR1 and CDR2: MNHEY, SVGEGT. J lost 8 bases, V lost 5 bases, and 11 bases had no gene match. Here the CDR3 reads CASSQAGVRVDEQFF. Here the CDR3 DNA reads TGTGCCAGCAGTCAAGCGGGAGTCAGGGTGGATGAGCAGTTCTTC.